This passage covers 22 T cell receptor beta chains from one sample sequenced in a study of cytomegalovirus exposure and HLA in healthy donors. TCRdb's table, derived via immunoSEQ multiplex PCR, lists solely in-frame clones and lacks some. Altogether more than 300,000 clones are present, 86% being singletons, with the ten largest covering approximately 0.84%. What was sequenced was PBMCs. These receptor sequences come from a woman aged 18-29 years in good health and CMV-seronegative.

V usage is TRBV19 and J usage is TRBJ1-1; D is unclear. CDR3 length: 13 amino acids. Germline CDR1 is LNHDA and CDR2 is SQIVND (reference sequence). With 4 bases removed from V and 7 bases from J, the gap between germline ends came to 13 bases. This CDR3 is CASSTRGKSEAFF. Written as DNA, the CDR3 is TGTGCCAGTAGTACCCGGGGTAAGAGTGAAGCTTTCTTT.

The chain recombines TRBV4-3 with TRBJ2-7; TRBD2 aligns across 12 bases. The CDR3 spans 16 residues. Germline CDR1 reads LGHNA; CDR2 reads YSLEER. The V segment lost 3 bases and the J segment 3 bases; nucleotides outside the gene matches: 6. The CDR3 here is CASSHETGLAGYEQYF. The CDR3 DNA is TGCGCCAGCAGCCATGAAACGGGACTAGCGGGCTACGAGCAGTACTTC.

V usage is TRBV12-5 and J usage is TRBJ2-1; 12 nucleotides align to TRBD2. Germline lookup yields CDR1 LGHNT and CDR2 FRNRAP. V trimming: 1 base; J trimming: 8 bases; junction bases outside the gene matches: 3. This CDR3 spans 15 amino acids. The CDR3 protein is CASGLGLAGVDEQFF. The CDR3 DNA sequence: TGTGCTAGTGGTTTGGGACTAGCGGGAGTTGATGAGCAGTTCTTC.

This chain uses TRBV9 with TRBJ2-2; tentatively, D is TRBD2 (6 bases). Germline V gene lookup returns CDR1 SGDLS and CDR2 YYNGEE. V was pared by 0 bases and J by 0 bases, with 12 bases between. The CDR3 runs to 17 residues. CDR3 DNA: TGTGCCAGCAGCGTAGTTGGAGGGCCGACGAACACCGGGGAGCTGTTTTTT. Translation: CASSVVGGPTNTGELFF.

The chain employs TRBV7-2 and TRBJ2-3, with 8 nucleotides matching TRBD2. Unmatched junction bases numbered 9, after V lost 4 bases and J lost 6 bases. The CDR3 spans 15 residues. Germline-derived CDR1 and CDR2 are SGHTA and FQGNSA. This CDR3 reads CASSSSGSGGDTQYF. For the CDR3, the DNA is TGTGCCAGCAGCTCAAGCGGGAGTGGGGGGGATACGCAGTATTTT. The full variable domain, with the rest looked up from reference TRBV7-2 and TRBJ2-3, is GAGVSQSPSNKVTEKGKDVELRCDPISGHTALYWYRQSLGQGLEFLIYFQGNSAPDKSGLPSDRFSAERTGGSVSTLTIQRTQQEDSAVYLCASSSSGSGGDTQYFGPGTRLTVL.

This clone was seen a single time. This sequence joins TRBV14 and TRBJ2-1; 8 bases match TRBD1. CDR3 length: 16 amino acids. The germline V gene has CDR1 SGHDN and CDR2 FVKESK. Trimming cost V 1 base and J 2 bases; bases outside gene matches: 4. The CDR3 bases are TGTGCCAGCAGCCAAGGGACAGGGTGGGCCTACAATGAGCAGTTCTTC. Translating it yields CASSQGTGWAYNEQFF. Full variable domain (rest looked up from reference TRBV14 and TRBJ2-1): EAGVTQFPSHSVIEKGQTVTLRCDPISGHDNLYWYRRVMGKEIKFLLHFVKESKQDESGMPNNRFLAERTGGTYSTLKVQPAELEDSGVYFCASSQGTGWAYNEQFFGPGTRLTVL.

This rearrangement joins TRBV11-2 to TRBJ2-1, with TRBD2 identical over 7 bases. The germline gives CDR1 SGHAT, CDR2 FQNNGV. With 0 bases clipped from V and 7 bases from J, the junction kept 6 bases outside the gene matches. The CDR3 is 15 amino acids. The CDR3: CASSLDGRGSNEQFF. Written as DNA, the CDR3 is TGTGCCAGCAGCTTAGATGGGCGCGGGAGTAATGAGCAGTTCTTC.

V usage is TRBV2 and J usage is TRBJ1-2; 8 bases match TRBD1. The CDR3 runs to 15 residues. Germline V gene data show CDR1 as SNHLY and CDR2 as FYNNEI. Trimming at V came to 5 bases and at J to 0 bases, leaving 5 bases not matched to a gene. In DNA form, the CDR3 reads TGTGCCAGCAGTCCCGGACAGGGACCTAACTATGGCTACACCTTC. Translated, it gives CASSPGQGPNYGYTF.

The chain couples TRBV28 to TRBJ2-3; TRBD2 aligns across 15 bases. Per the germline V gene, CDR1 is MDHEN and CDR2 is SYDVKM. Losses at the gene ends were 3 bases for V and 3 bases for J; bases not matched to a gene: 4. The CDR3 totals 17 residues. The CDR3 DNA is TGTGCCAGCAGTTTGGGGGGACTAGCGGGAGGAACAGATACGCAGTATTTT. Translated, it gives CASSLGGLAGGTDTQYF.

V is TRBV5-1 and J is TRBJ2-5; D perhaps matches TRBD1 (6 bases). The CDR3 runs 13 residues. The germline V gene encodes CDR1 SGHRS and CDR2 YFSETQ. With 3 bases removed from V and 3 bases from J, the gap between germline ends came to 9 bases. In DNA form, the CDR3 reads TGCGCCAGCAGCTCCGGGACAAAAGAGACCCAGTACTTC. Translation: CASSSGTKETQYF.

The chain has TRBV18 and TRBJ2-3; a possible D gene is TRBD2 (5 bases). Germline V CDR1 and CDR2: KGHSH, LQKENI. V shed 6 bases and J shed 4 bases, with 20 bases lying between them. This CDR3 has 16 amino acids. CDR3 amino acids: CASSPKSGGMADTQYF. In nucleotides, the CDR3 is TGTGCCAGCTCCCCTAAGTCAGGAGGAATGGCAGATACGCAGTATTTT.

This sequence joins TRBV4-3 and TRBJ2-7; 7 positions match TRBD1. The CDR3 is 14 residues long. Trimming cost V 0 bases and J 3 bases; bases outside gene matches: 2. Germline CDR1 and CDR2: LGHNA and YSLEER. The CDR3 bases are TGCGCCAGCAGCCAAGATGCAGGGGGCTACGAGCAGTACTTC. It specifies CASSQDAGGYEQYF.

The rearrangement links TRBV5-1 to TRBJ2-1; 8 nucleotides line up with TRBD1. Germline CDR1 reads SGHRS; CDR2 reads YFSETQ. J was trimmed by 2 bases and V by 2 bases; bases with no gene match: 6. This CDR3 is built from 16 residues. The CDR3 nucleotides read TGCGCCAGCAGCTTAGGACAGGGTCAACCCTACAATGAGCAGTTCTTC. Residues: CASSLGQGQPYNEQFF.

The rearrangement links TRBV28 to TRBJ2-5; D is perhaps TRBD1 (6 bases). This CDR3 contains 14 residues. CDR1 and CDR2 from the germline V gene are MDHEN and SYDVKM. V lost 1 base, J lost 7 bases, and 13 bases lay in between. The CDR3 region has the DNA TGTGCCAGCAGTTTATTGGCAGGGGACGGGACCCAGTACTTC. Translating it yields CASSLLAGDGTQYF.

Details on this clone: The identical CDR3 is also encoded by other nucleotide sequences in the sample. The chain uses TRBV27 and TRBJ1-1; 7 bases are shared with TRBD1. V lost 3 bases, J lost 1 base, and 2 bases stayed unmatched. The CDR3 covers 14 residues. Germline V gene data show CDR1 as MNHEY and CDR2 as SMNVEV (reference sequence). The CDR3 DNA reads as TGTGCCAGCAGTTTGGGACAGCAGAACACTGAAGCTTTCTTT. Translation: CASSLGQQNTEAFF.

V is TRBV5-1 and J is TRBJ1-3, with 11 bases lining up with TRBD1. This CDR3 is 17 amino acids long. V gave up 0 bases and J gave up 2 bases; unmatched junction bases: 4. The germline gives CDR1 SGHRS, CDR2 YFSETQ. The CDR3 sequence is CASSLVPGQGAGNTIYF. DNA of the CDR3: TGCGCCAGCAGCTTGGTACCGGGACAGGGGGCTGGAAACACCATATATTTT.

The chain uses TRBV4-3 and TRBJ2-7, with 9 positions matching TRBD2. Germline CDR1 and CDR2: LGHNA and YSLEER. The CDR3 contains 15 residues. V lost 4 bases, J lost 6 bases, and 10 bases stayed unmatched. The CDR3 bases are TGCGCCAGCAGCCGGCTCGGGCTAGCGGGAAGCGAGCAGTACTTC. Its protein is CASSRLGLAGSEQYF.

The chain joins TRBV7-2 to TRBJ2-1; D is unclear. This CDR3 is built from 12 residues. V was cut by 8 bases and J by 10 bases, with 15 bases left in between. CDR1 and CDR2 (germline): SGHTA, FQGNSA. The CDR3 loop reads CASAGDLREQFF. The CDR3 DNA reads TGTGCCAGCGCCGGAGACCTAAGGGAGCAGTTCTTC.

The chain joins TRBV30 to TRBJ1-3; D remains ambiguous. Looked up from germline, CDR1 is GTSNPN and CDR2 is SVGIG (reference sequence). V lost 2 bases, J lost 1 base, and 9 bases lay in between. This CDR3 has 14 residues. CDR3 sequence reads: CAWSSAFSGNTIYF. CDR3 nucleotides: TGTGCCTGGAGTTCCGCGTTTTCTGGAAACACCATATATTTT.

V usage is TRBV5-1 and J usage is TRBJ2-3, with a possible D match to TRBD2 (5 bases). V was trimmed by 0 bases and J by 2 bases, leaving 7 bases between them. The CDR3 loop spans 14 amino acids. Germline CDR1 and CDR2: SGHRS and YFSETQ. The CDR3: CASSLGSATDTQYF. The CDR3 bases are TGCGCCAGCAGCTTGGGTAGCGCCACAGATACGCAGTATTTT.

The chain links TRBV2 to TRBJ2-1; D gene unclear. V was shortened by 7 bases and J by 8 bases, with 9 bases between the two germline ends. The CDR3 contains 11 residues. Per the germline V gene, CDR1 is SNHLY and CDR2 is FYNNEI. CDR3 bases: TGTGCCAGCACCGTTAGTCATGAGCAGTTCTTC. Protein: CASTVSHEQFF.

V is TRBV20-1 and J is TRBJ1-2; D uncertain. Germline V gene lookup returns CDR1 DFQATT and CDR2 SNEGSKA (reference sequence). The CDR3 sequence is 11 residues long. Deletions cut 3 bases from V and 8 bases from J, with 10 bases between. The CDR3: CSASMSIGYTF. In DNA form, the CDR3 reads TGCAGTGCTAGTATGAGTATCGGCTACACCTTC.